The 21 T cell receptor beta chains presented below share a single source sample, sequenced in a study of response to subunit inactivated influenza vaccine. From the RT-PCR reads, TCRdb called clonotypes with MiXCR, one entry per CDR3 protein. The table has about 830,000 distinct CDR3 sequences, under 20% seen once. This specimen consisted of PBMCs from blood, obtained roughly 5 days after vaccination. The receptors were sampled from a man between 50 and 59 years old who received an inactivated influenza vaccine.

This clonotype was picked up a small number of times. The chain combines TRBV12-3 or TRBV12-4 with TRBJ1-1; a weak D match, TRBD1 (6 bases). Trimming removed 7 bases at V and 7 bases at J, with 16 bases between. The CDR3 spans 13 residues. CDR3 residues: CASTLGGDGEAFF. The CDR3 bases are TGTGCCAGCACATTAGGGGGGGACGGTGAAGCTTTCTTT.

In its sample, this clonotype was seen a few times. This chain uses TRBV5-4 with TRBJ2-1; 8 positions agree with TRBD2. Germline CDR1 is SGHNT and CDR2 is YYREEE (reference sequence). J was trimmed by 5 bases and V by 0 bases; bases with no gene match: 7. This CDR3 region has 16 residues. CDR3: CASSLGASGSNNEQFF. For the CDR3, the DNA is TGTGCCAGCAGCTTGGGGGCTAGCGGGTCCAACAATGAGCAGTTCTTC.

This clonotype was recorded a few times. This chain links TRBV9 with TRBJ2-3, with D tentatively TRBD1 or TRBD2 (6 bases each). The CDR3 sequence is 15 residues long. Between the trimmed V and J ends, which lost 9 bases and 4 bases, there was a span of 21 bases. Looked up from germline, CDR1 is SGDLS and CDR2 is YYNGEE. The CDR3 DNA is TGTGCCACCGGACCGGGGGCCTCTCTCGCAGATACGCAGTATTTT. Amino acid sequence: CATGPGASLADTQYF.

This sequence joins TRBV29-1 and TRBJ2-5; 9 bases match TRBD2. V lost 6 bases, J lost 1 base, and 0 bases stayed unmatched. The CDR3 is made up of 12 amino acids. Germline V gene data show CDR1 as SQVTM and CDR2 as ANQGSEA. The CDR3 reads CSVRGGQETQYF. The CDR3, as DNA: TGCAGCGTGCGGGGGGGCCAAGAGACCCAGTACTTC.

The J gene is TRBJ2-5, the V gene TRBV7-9; 9 bases line up with TRBD2. Germline V gene data show CDR1 as SEHNR and CDR2 as FQNEAQ (reference sequence). The CDR3 has 17 residues. J lost 10 bases, V lost 7 bases, and 22 bases had no gene match. DNA of the CDR3: TGTGCCAGCACCCCGTGGCGGGAGGGCGTTCTAATAGAAGGCCAGTACTTC. The encoded protein is CASTPWREGVLIEGQYF. Full variable domain (remainder filled in from reference TRBV7-9 and TRBJ2-5): DTGVSQNPRHKITKRGQNVTFRCDPISEHNRLYWYRQTLGQGPEFLTYFQNEAQLEKSRLLSDRFSAERPKGSFSTLEIQRTEQGDSAMYLCASTPWREGVLIEGQYFGPGTRLLVL.

This clonotype has just a few counts. This rearrangement joins TRBV6-1 to TRBJ2-7; 8 bases align to TRBD1. CDR3 length: 14 residues. The J segment lost 4 bases and the V segment lost 6 bases, leaving 8 bases of the junction unmatched. CDR1 and CDR2 from the germline V gene are MNHNS and SASEGT. The CDR3 DNA reads as TGTGCCAGCAGGAACCCAGGGGGCTTATACGAGCAGTACTTC. Amino acids: CASRNPGGLYEQYF.

The rearrangement joins TRBV12-3 or TRBV12-4 to TRBJ2-2; 10 positions match TRBD1. The V and J ends lost 2 bases and 5 bases, in that order; junction bases with no gene match: 2. The CDR3 runs to 15 residues. The CDR3 reads CASSLMGQGTGELFF. In nucleotides, the CDR3 is TGTGCCAGCAGTTTAATGGGACAGGGGACCGGGGAGCTGTTTTTT.

In this sample, this clonotype turned up a few times. This chain uses TRBV28 with TRBJ1-1; D remains unclear. Deletions cut 2 bases from V and 8 bases from J, with 6 bases between. This CDR3 is built from 11 residues. Germline CDR1 is MDHEN and CDR2 is SYDVKM. CDR3 in amino acids: CASSLRREAFF. The CDR3 nucleotides read TGTGCCAGCAGTTTAAGGAGAGAAGCTTTCTTT.

This clonotype turned up a few times. The chain recombines TRBV27 with TRBJ2-1; D uncertain. V was clipped by 5 bases and J by 2 bases, with 10 bases between them. The CDR3 has 14 residues. The germline V gene encodes CDR1 MNHEY and CDR2 SMNVEV (reference sequence). The CDR3 is CASSPTGPYNEQFF. The CDR3 DNA is TGTGCCAGCAGTCCAACCGGGCCCTACAATGAGCAGTTCTTC.

This clonotype has only a few counts. This rearrangement joins TRBV20-1 to TRBJ2-3; D call uncertain. Germline-derived CDR1 and CDR2 are DFQATT and SNEGSKA (reference sequence). This CDR3 has 11 amino acids. V was trimmed by 5 bases and J by 4 bases, leaving 7 bases between them. The CDR3 loop is CSAPHPDTQYF. The CDR3 nucleotides are TGCAGTGCTCCTCATCCAGATACGCAGTATTTT.

This clonotype was seen a handful of times. The V gene is TRBV29-1, the J gene TRBJ2-2; 11 bases match TRBD2. The CDR3 covers 16 residues. V lost 4 bases to trimming and J lost 6 bases; unmatched junction nucleotides: 10. CDR1 is SQVTM and CDR2 is ANQGSEA in the germline V gene. DNA of the CDR3: TGCAGCGTTGCCGATAGCGGGAGGGCCTCTGCCGGGGAGCTGTTTTTT. Encoded protein: CSVADSGRASAGELFF.

This clonotype was counted a few times. The genes are TRBV24-1 and TRBJ2-2; weak D call: TRBD1 (6 bases). CDR1 and CDR2 from the germline V gene are KGHDR and SFDVKD. This CDR3 has 13 residues. V was shortened by 9 bases and J by 6 bases, with 13 bases between the two germline ends. The CDR3 protein is CATRGRGAGELFF. DNA for the CDR3: TGTGCCACCCGGGGCAGGGGAGCCGGGGAGCTGTTTTTT.

This chain links TRBV13 with TRBJ1-6; no clear D. Trimming removed 1 base at V and 8 bases at J, with 9 bases between. Per the germline V gene, CDR1 is PRHDT and CDR2 is FYEKMQ (reference sequence). The CDR3 covers 14 residues. This chain's CDR3 is CASSLAVMDSPLHF. For the CDR3, the DNA is TGTGCCAGCAGCTTAGCAGTCATGGATTCACCCCTCCACTTT. Complete variable domain (other parts from reference TRBV13 and TRBJ1-6): AAGVIQSPRHLIKEKRETATLKCYPIPRHDTVYWYQQGPGQDPQFLISFYEKMQSDKGSIPDRFSAQQFSDYHSELNMSSLELGDSALYFCASSLAVMDSPLHFGNGTRLTVT.

The J gene is TRBJ2-5, the V gene TRBV28, with a tentative D call TRBD2 (5 bases). With 3 bases removed from V and 2 bases from J, the gap between germline ends came to 13 bases. The CDR3 contains 15 residues. Per germline, CDR1 MDHEN and CDR2 SYDVKM. CDR3 DNA sequence: TGTGCCAGCAGTTTTGGTGGAGGATTTCAAGAGACCCAGTACTTC. Its translation: CASSFGGGFQETQYF.

The chain joins TRBV10-3 to TRBJ1-5; D is ambiguous. The CDR3 is 17 residues long. In germline, CDR1 is ENHRY, CDR2 SYGVKD. Trimming cost V 2 bases and J 0 bases, with 14 bases left between them. The CDR3 DNA reads TGTGCCATCAGTGAGACCAGCGCCAGGCATAGCAATCAGCCCCAGCATTTT. Translating it yields CAISETSARHSNQPQHF.

A few counts support this clonotype. V gene TRBV4-3 combines with J gene TRBJ2-7, with no clear D. The V gene lost 0 bases and the J gene lost 6 bases, with 9 bases spanning the gap. CDR3 length: 13 residues. CDR1 is LGHNA, CDR2 YSLEER, per germline. The CDR3 region is CASSQDRIGEQYF. The CDR3 DNA reads as TGCGCCAGCAGCCAAGATAGAATAGGCGAGCAGTACTTC.

The gene calls are TRBV12-3 or TRBV12-4 and TRBJ2-2; D gene unclear. The CDR3 loop spans 16 amino acids. V lost 5 bases and J lost 0, with 13 bases in between. CDR3 residues: CASSPSSSPNTGELFF. The CDR3 bases are TGTGCCAGCAGTCCTTCTTCATCCCCGAACACCGGGGAGCTGTTTTTT.

This chain's CDR3 is CASSPSGTRYYNEQFF. CDR3 in DNA: TGTGCCAGCAGCCCATCCGGGACTAGATACTACAATGAGCAGTTCTTC. This sequence joins TRBV11-1 and TRBJ2-1, with 8 positions matching TRBD2. This CDR3 contains 16 residues. The junction had 9 bases not matched to a gene; V was cut back by 5 bases and J by 3 bases. CDR1 and CDR2 from the germline V gene are SGHAT and FQDESV (reference sequence).

This clonotype was observed a handful of times. J is TRBJ1-1 and V is TRBV12-3 or TRBV12-4, with TRBD1 identical over 7 bases. Germline trimming cut 6 bases from V and 3 bases from J; bases unmatched to any gene: 13. The length of the CDR3 is 16 residues. The CDR3 sequence is CASSRGETGWDTEAFF. The CDR3, as DNA: TGTGCCAGCAGCCGCGGAGAGACAGGGTGGGACACTGAAGCTTTCTTT.

The chain links TRBV7-2 to TRBJ2-5, with D perhaps TRBD2 (6 bases). Between the trimmed V and J ends, which lost 4 bases and 2 bases, there was a span of 14 bases. The CDR3 totals 15 residues. The germline V gene has CDR1 SGHTA and CDR2 FQGNSA. The DNA of the CDR3 is TGTGCCAGCAGCTCCTTCTTGGGGGGACAAGAGACCCAGTACTTC. It encodes CASSSFLGGQETQYF.

A few counts support this clonotype. This chain links TRBV20-1 with TRBJ1-6; D gene uncertain. Germline CDR1 is DFQATT and CDR2 is SNEGSKA (reference sequence). The ends were cut back, 3 bases at V and 6 bases at J, with 9 bases in the middle. This CDR3 has 13 residues. CDR3 region: CSARAQVNSPLHF. In DNA, the CDR3 is TGCAGTGCTAGGGCTCAGGTTAATTCACCCCTCCACTTT.